This TCR beta chain was identified during a study of blood T cell repertoires in COVID-19. In the study overall: COVID-19 samples, acute and convalescent, were from the United States, Italy and Spain. T cells, B-cell-depleted T cells, or PBMCs supplied cDNA or gDNA.

Germline V gene data show CDR1 as LNHNV and CDR2 as YYDKDF (reference sequence). CDR3 length: 14 amino acids. Losses at the gene ends were 4 bases for V and 1 base for J; bases not matched to a gene: 2. Original data processing: The assay estimated nucleated cells by amplifying reference gene primers. The protocol was immunoSEQ multiplex PCR, while the TCRdb copy is restricted to in-frame clones and leaves out a portion. V and J calls and clone size are those listed in that table; D and trimming were worked out from the DNA. The sample yields around 150,000 clones, 80% to 85% seen once. Seattle patients were enrolled while actively infected and followed longitudinally.

The source of this sequence is a man aged 25 to 40 with COVID-19, enrolled during active disease. Input material: peripheral blood. The chain carries TRBV15 and TRBJ1-1; 8 positions match TRBD1. The CDR3 coding sequence is TGTGCCACCAGCAATGGACAGGGGAACACTGAAGCTTTCTTT. This translates into CATSNGQGNTEAFF.